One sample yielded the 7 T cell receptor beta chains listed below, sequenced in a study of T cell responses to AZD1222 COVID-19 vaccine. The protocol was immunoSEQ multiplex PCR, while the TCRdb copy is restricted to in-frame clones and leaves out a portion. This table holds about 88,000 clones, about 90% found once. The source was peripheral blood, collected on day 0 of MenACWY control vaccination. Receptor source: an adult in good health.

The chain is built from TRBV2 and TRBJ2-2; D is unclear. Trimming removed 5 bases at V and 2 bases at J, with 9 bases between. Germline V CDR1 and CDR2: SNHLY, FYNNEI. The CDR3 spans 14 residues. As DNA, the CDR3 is TGTGCCAGCAGTTTCAGCCCAAACACCGGGGAGCTGTTTTTT. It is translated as CASSFSPNTGELFF.

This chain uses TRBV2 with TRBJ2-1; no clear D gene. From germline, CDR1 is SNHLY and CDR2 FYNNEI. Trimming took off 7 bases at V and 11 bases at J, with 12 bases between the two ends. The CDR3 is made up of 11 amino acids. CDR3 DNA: TGTGCCAGCAAAGTGGGCCGGAAGCAGTTCTTC. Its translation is CASKVGRKQFF.

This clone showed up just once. CDR3 in DNA: TGTGCCAGCAGTCGGACTAGCGGGAATAACAATGAGCAGTTCTTC. It yields the protein CASSRTSGNNNEQFF. This chain links TRBV6-5 with TRBJ2-1; 12 bases fit TRBD2. The CDR3 sequence is 15 residues long. V lost 5 bases and J lost 5; bases outside the gene matches: 4. Germline V gene data show CDR1 as MNHEY and CDR2 as SVGAGI.

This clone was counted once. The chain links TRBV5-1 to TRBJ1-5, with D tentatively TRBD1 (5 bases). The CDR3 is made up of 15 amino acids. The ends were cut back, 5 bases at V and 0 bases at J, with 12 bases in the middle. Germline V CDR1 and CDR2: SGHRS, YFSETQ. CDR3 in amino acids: CASRAGGDSNQPQHF. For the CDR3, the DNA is TGCGCCAGCAGGGCTGGGGGTGATAGCAATCAGCCCCAGCATTTT.

The CDR3 nucleotides are TGTGCCAGCAGCGTAGAATGGCAGGGGAATTCACCCCTCCACTTT. Amino acids: CASSVEWQGNSPLHF. The chain couples TRBV9 to TRBJ1-6; D is perhaps TRBD1 (6 bases). The CDR3 is 15 residues long. In germline, CDR1 is SGDLS, CDR2 YYNGEE. Trimming left V 0 bases short and J 7 bases short, with 11 bases between.

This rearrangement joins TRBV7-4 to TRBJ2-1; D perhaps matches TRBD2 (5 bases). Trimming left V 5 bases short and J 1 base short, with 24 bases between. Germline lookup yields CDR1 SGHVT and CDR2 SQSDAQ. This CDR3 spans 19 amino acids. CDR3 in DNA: TGTGCCAGCAGCCCGAGGACTGATTACGCTAAAACATCCTACAATGAGCAGTTCTTC. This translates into CASSPRTDYAKTSYNEQFF.

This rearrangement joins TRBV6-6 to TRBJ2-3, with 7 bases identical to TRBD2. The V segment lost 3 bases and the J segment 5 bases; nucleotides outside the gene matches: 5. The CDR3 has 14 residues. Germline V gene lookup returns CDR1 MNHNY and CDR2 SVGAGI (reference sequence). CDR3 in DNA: TGTGCCAGCAGTTATCAGCTAGCGGAAGATACGCAGTATTTT. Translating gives CASSYQLAEDTQYF.